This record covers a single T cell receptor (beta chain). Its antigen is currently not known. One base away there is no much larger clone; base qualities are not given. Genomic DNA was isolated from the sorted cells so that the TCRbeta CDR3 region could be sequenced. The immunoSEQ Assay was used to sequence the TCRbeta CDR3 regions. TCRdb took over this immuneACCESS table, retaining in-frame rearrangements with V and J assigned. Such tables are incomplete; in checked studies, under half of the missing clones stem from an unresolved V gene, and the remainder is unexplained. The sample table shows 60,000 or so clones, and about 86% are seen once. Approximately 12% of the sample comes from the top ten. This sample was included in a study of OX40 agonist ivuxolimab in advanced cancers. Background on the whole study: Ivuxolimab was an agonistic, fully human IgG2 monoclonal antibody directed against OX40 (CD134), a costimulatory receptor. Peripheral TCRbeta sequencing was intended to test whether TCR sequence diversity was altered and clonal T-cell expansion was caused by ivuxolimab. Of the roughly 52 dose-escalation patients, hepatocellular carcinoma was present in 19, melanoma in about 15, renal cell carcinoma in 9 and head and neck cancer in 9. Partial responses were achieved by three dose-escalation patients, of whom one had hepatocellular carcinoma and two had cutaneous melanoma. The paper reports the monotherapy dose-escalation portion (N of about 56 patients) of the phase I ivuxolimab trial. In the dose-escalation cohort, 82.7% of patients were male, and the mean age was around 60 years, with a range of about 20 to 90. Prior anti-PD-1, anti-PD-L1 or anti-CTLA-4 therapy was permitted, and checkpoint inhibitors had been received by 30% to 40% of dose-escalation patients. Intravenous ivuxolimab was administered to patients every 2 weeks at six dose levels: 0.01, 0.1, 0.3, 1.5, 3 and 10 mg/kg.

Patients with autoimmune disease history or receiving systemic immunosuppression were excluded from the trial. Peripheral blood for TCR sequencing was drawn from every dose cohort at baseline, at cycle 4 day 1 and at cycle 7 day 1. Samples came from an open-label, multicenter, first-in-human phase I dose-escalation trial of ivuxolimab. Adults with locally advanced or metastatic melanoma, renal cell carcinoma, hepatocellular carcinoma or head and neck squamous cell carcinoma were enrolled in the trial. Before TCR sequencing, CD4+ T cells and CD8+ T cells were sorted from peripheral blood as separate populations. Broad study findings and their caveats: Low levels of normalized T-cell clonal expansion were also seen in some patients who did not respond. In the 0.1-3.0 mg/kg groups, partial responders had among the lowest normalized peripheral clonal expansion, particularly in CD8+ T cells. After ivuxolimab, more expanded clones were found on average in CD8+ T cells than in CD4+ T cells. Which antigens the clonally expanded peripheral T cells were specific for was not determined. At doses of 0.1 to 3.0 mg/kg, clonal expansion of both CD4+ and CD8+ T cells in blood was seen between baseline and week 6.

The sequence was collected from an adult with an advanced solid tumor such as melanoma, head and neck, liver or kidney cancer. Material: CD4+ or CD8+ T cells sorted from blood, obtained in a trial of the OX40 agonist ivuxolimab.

The CDR3 sequence is CSVEWQGDGNTIYF. The nucleotide sequence reads as follows: TGCAGCGTTGAATGGCAGGGGGATGGAAACACCATATATTTT. The chain is assembled from TRBV29-1 and TRBJ1-3, with 7 junctional bases fitting TRBD1. Its CDR3 holds 14 amino acids, cysteine through phenylalanine. Solely the CDR3 DNA is kept, with 42 bases framed from the first base. As encoded in the germline V gene, CDR1 is SQVTM while CDR2 is ANQGSEA. Germline trimming amounts to 2 bases on V and 3 bases on J, with 4 as the count of junction bases outside the gene matches.